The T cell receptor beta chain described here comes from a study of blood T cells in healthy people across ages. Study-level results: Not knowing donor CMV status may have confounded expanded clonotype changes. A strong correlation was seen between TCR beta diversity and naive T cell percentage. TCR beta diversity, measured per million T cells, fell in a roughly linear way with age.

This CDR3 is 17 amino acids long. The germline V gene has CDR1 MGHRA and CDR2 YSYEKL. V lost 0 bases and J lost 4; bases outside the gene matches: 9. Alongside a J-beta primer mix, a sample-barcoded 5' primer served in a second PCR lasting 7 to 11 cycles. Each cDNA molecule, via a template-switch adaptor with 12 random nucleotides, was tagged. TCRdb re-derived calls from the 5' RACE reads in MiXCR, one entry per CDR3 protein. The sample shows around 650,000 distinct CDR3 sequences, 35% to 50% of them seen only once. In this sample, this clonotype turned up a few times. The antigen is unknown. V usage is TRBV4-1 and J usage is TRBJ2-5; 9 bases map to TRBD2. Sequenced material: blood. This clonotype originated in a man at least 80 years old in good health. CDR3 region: CASSQEREASGIETQYF. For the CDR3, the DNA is TGCGCCAGCAGCCAAGAAAGAGAGGCTAGCGGGATAGAGACCCAGTACTTC.